This TCR beta chain was profiled in a study of response to subunit inactivated influenza vaccine. General study findings and limits: Authors proposed each seasonal influenza vaccination draws in few new T cells.

TCRdb re-analysed the RT-PCR reads in MiXCR, keeping a single row per CDR3 protein. The sample holds around 790,000 distinct CDR3 sequences, 21% seen once. Note on this clonotype: Its antigen remains unknown.

The starting material was PBMCs from blood, obtained 5 days after vaccination. The sequence was collected from a man aged 50 or older who received an inactivated influenza vaccine.

CDR3 residues: CATSDPGLGGKNIQYF. The CDR3 coding sequence is TGTGCCACCAGTGATCCGGGACTCGGAGGCAAAAACATTCAGTACTTC. This rearrangement joins TRBV24-1 to TRBJ2-4, with D perhaps TRBD2 (6 bases). This CDR3 region has 16 residues. Germline assignment: CDR1 KGHDR and CDR2 SFDVKD. Trimming took off 3 bases at V and 3 bases at J, with 14 bases between the two ends.